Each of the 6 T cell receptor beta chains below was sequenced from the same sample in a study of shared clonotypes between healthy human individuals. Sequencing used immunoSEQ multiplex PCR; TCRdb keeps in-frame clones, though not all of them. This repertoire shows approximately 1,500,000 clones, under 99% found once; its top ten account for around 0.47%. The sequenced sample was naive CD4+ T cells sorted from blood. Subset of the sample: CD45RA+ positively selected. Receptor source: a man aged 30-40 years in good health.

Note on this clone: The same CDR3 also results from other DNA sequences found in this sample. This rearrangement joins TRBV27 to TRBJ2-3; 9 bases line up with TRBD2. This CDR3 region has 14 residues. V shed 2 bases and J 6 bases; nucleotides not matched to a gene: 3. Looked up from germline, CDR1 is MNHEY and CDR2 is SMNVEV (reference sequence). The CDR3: CASSLAGGPDTQYF. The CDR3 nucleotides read TGTGCCAGCAGTTTAGCGGGAGGGCCGGATACGCAGTATTTT.

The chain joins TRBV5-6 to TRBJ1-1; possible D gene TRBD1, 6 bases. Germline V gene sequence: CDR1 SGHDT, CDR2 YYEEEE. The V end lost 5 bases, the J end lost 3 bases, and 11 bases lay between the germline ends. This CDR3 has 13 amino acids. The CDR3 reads CASRPDRYTEAFF. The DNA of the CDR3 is TGTGCCAGCAGGCCGGACAGATACACTGAAGCTTTCTTT.

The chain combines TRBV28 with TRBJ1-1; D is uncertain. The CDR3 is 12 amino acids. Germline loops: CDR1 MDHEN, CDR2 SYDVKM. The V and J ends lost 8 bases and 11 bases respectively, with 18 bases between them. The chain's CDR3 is CASGNGPRRAFF. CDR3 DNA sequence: TGTGCCAGCGGGAACGGGCCTAGGAGGGCTTTCTTT.

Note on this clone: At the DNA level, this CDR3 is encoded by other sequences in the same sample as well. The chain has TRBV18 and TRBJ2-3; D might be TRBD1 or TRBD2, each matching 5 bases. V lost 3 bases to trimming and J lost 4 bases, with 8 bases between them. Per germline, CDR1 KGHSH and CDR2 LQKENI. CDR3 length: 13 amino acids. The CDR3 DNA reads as TGTGCCAGCTCACCGAGGGGATCAGATACGCAGTATTTT. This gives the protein CASSPRGSDTQYF.

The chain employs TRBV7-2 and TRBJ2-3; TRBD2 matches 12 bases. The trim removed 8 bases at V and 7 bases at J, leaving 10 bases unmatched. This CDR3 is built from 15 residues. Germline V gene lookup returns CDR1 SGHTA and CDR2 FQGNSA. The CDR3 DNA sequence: TGTGCCAGCGCACGGGGGCTAGCGGGAGGGAATACGCAGTATTTT. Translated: CASARGLAGGNTQYF.

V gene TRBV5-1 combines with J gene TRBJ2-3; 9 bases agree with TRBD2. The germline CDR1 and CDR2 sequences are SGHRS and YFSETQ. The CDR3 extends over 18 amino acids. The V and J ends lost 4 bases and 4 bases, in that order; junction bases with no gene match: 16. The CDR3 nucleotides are TGCGCCAGCAGCCAATCGCACCTGAGACTAGCGGTTGCAGATACGCAGTATTTT. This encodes CASSQSHLRLAVADTQYF.